The sequence of this T cell receptor beta chain was determined in a study of radiotherapy plus CTLA-4 blockade in lung cancer. Study-wide points: Radiotherapy plus ipilimumab was followed by expansion in blood of tumor-derived TCR clones.

Points on this clone: The target antigen is unknown.

Germline CDR1 and CDR2: MGHRA and YSYEKL. V was pared by 0 bases and J by 1 base, with 9 bases between. CDR3 length: 15 amino acids. Using immunoSEQ multiplex PCR, the repertoire was profiled, and TCRdb retains in-frame clones only, with some absent. The sample contains 12,000 or so clones, around four fifths of which appear only once. Patients with chemo-refractory metastatic non-small-cell lung cancer received focal radiation plus CTLA-4 blockade with ipilimumab. The source of this sequence is a human donor with non-small cell lung cancer that progressed on radiotherapy plus ipilimumab. The chain links TRBV4-1 to TRBJ1-1, with D maybe TRBD1 (5 bases). The sample here was peripheral blood, taken from a patient treated with radiotherapy plus ipilimumab. The CDR3: CASSQDRDRNTEAFF. As DNA, the CDR3 is TGCGCCAGCAGCCAAGACAGGGATCGGAACACTGAAGCTTTCTTT.